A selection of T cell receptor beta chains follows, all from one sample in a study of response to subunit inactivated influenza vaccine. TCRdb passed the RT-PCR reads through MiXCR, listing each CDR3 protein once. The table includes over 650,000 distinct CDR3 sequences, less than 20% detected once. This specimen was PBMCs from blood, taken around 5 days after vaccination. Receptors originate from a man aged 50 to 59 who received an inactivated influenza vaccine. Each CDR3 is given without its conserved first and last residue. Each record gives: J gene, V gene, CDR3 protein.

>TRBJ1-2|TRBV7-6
ASSLGTGGNYGYT
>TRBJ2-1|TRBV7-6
ASSLYGTGYNEQF
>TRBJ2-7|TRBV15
ATSAEDSYEQY
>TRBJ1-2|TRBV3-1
ASSSGQGLSYGYT
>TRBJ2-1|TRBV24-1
ATSDLLRGEQF
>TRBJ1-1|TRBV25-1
ASSELGHAEAF
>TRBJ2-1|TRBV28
ASSLPPWTSGPYNEQF
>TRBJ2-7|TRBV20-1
SARRSGTYEQY
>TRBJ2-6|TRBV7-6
ASSSTGVWGSGANVLT
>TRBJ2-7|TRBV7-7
ASSPSGSGFYEQY
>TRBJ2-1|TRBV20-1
SARSQSWNEQF
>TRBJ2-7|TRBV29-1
SVEDGQVSYEQY
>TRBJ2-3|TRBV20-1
SAGDLTDTQY
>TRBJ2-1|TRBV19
ASTPGRGPGNEQF
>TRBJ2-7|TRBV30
ACNIWGSYEQY
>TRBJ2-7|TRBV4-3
ASSQEWTSYSSYEQY
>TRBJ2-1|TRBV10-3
AISGTGTSGRGVNEQF
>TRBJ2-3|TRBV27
ASREAGSDTQY
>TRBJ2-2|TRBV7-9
ASSLAGRLGNTGELF
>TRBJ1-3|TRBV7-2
ASSYQQGAGNTIY
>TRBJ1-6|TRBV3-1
ASSHRQGSSYNSPLH
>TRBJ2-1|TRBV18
ASAPVSLGGLSYNEQF
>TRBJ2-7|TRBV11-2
ASTRGGGQY
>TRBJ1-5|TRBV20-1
SEGYGNQPQH
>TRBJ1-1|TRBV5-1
ASSRGQGPKNTEAF
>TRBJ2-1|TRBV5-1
ASSLRQSTNNEHF
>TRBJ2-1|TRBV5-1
ASSLVGDRYNEQF
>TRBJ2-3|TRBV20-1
SARPRPVISTDTQY
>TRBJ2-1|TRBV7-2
ASSSTRDSNNEQF
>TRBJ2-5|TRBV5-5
ASSANLGETQY
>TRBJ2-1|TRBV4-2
ASSRDGGRVSYNEQF
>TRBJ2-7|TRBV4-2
ASSPGQGLTPYEQY
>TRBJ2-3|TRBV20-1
SARAASGYYTDTQY
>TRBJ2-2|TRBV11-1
ASSPPGLAGLPDTGELF
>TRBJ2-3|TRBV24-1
ATSAHGLAGPSTDTQY
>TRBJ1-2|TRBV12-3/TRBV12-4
ASSPGQGEAGYT
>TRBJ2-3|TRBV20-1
SARDVQAPDTQY
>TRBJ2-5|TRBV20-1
SAEPAGGSETQY
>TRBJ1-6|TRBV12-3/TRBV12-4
ASSFRGAYNSPLH
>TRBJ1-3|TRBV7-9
ASSASGTGSGNTIY
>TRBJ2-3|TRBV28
ASSDSGVTDTQY
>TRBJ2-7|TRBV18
ASSVTGVADYEQY
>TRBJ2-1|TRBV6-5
ASSYSGGGSYNEQF
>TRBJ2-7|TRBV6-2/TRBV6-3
ASSDSAGGWSYEQY
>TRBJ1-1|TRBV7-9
ASSLGLYEAF
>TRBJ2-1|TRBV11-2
ASSRGDRTGYNEQF
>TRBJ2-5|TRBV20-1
SAIRGAGGGGTQY
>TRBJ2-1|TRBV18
ASSPFTSGPNEQF
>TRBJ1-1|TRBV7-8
ASSNQRANTEAF
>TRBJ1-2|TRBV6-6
ASSYSKQGIT
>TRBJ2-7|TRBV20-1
SANTNTYEQY
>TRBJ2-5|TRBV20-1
SARDPNSGANLGYQETQY
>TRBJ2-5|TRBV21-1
ASSAITETQY
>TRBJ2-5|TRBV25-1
ASRAEGGGTQY
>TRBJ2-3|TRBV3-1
ASSQGTSGSSDTQY